The next 13 T cell receptor beta chains were all read from a single sample in a study of T-cell memory formation after mild COVID-19. TCRdb used MiXCR to reprocess the 5' RACE reads, holding one entry per CDR3 protein. The sample holds under 250,000 distinct CDR3 sequences; approximately 15% are singletons and the top ten take approximately 2.1%. The sample taken for sequencing was PBMCs or a T cell subset sorted from them (not recorded which). Receptors originate from an adult woman who had mild COVID-19 (a few samples of this study predate the infection). Cell type and time point are not known.

The gene calls are TRBV20-1 and TRBJ2-1; TRBD1 matches 9 bases. The CDR3 contains 15 residues. Trimming at V came to 3 bases and at J to 9 bases, leaving 12 bases not matched to a gene. CDR1 is DFQATT, CDR2 SNEGSKA, per germline (reference sequence). The CDR3 DNA follows: TGCAGTGCTAGGGAGGGACAGGGTGGTTCGGGTGAGCAGTTCTTC. Encoded protein: CSAREGQGGSGEQFF.

This clonotype has only a few counts. The genes are TRBV18 and TRBJ2-1; D uncertain. The germline CDR1 and CDR2 sequences are KGHSH and LQKENI. The CDR3 covers 15 residues. Trimming cost V 0 bases and J 4 bases, with 10 bases left between them. DNA for the CDR3: TGTGCCAGCTCACCACCTGATGTCGGATACAATGAGCAGTTCTTC. Protein sequence: CASSPPDVGYNEQFF.

This clonotype has only a few counts. This chain joins TRBV12-3 or TRBV12-4 and TRBJ2-7; D unclear. V lost 3 bases and J lost 0, with 3 bases in between. The CDR3 extends over 12 amino acids. In DNA, the CDR3 is TGTGCCAGCAGTTTCTACTCCTACGAGCAGTACTTC. It translates to CASSFYSYEQYF.

The rearrangement joins TRBV20-1 to TRBJ1-3; 8 nucleotides line up with TRBD1. V shed 5 bases, J shed 0 bases, and the junction held 9 bases outside the gene matches. Germline CDR1 reads DFQATT; CDR2 reads SNEGSKA (reference sequence). The CDR3 is 16 residues long. The CDR3 loop reads CSAGMGQVISGNTIYF. In DNA form, the CDR3 reads TGCAGTGCTGGGATGGGACAGGTCATCTCTGGAAACACCATATATTTT.

V gene TRBV4-2 combines with J gene TRBJ1-2; D remains ambiguous. Looked up from germline, CDR1 is LGHNA and CDR2 is YNFKEQ. The length of the CDR3 is 12 residues. The V gene lost 0 bases and the J gene lost 8 bases, with 7 bases spanning the gap. CDR3 sequence: CASSQDWEGYTF. DNA of the CDR3: TGTGCCAGCAGCCAAGATTGGGAGGGCTACACCTTC.

Many counts were recorded for this clonotype. The genes are TRBV12-3 or TRBV12-4 and TRBJ1-1; D perhaps matches TRBD1 (6 bases). The CDR3 has 14 residues. V shed 3 bases and J shed 1 base, with 9 bases lying between them. DNA of the CDR3: TGTGCCAGCAGTTTCGGGGGCCCGAACACTGAAGCTTTCTTT. Protein product: CASSFGGPNTEAFF.

Turning to this clonotype: A junction boundary mismatches the germline segment, possibly from a read error. The chain has TRBV4-1 and TRBJ1-1; weak D call: TRBD1 (6 bases). This CDR3 has 17 amino acids. The germline gives CDR1 MGHRA, CDR2 YSYEKL. The CDR3, as DNA: TGCGCCAGCAGACAAGATCGGGGGCGAGGGGGGAACACTGAAGCTTTCTTT. Its translation is CASRQDRGRGGNTEAFF.

A few counts support this clonotype. V is TRBV9 and J is TRBJ1-4; tentative D call: TRBD1 (6 bases). This CDR3 comprises 16 residues. V gave up 0 bases and J gave up 4 bases, with 13 bases separating them. Per the germline V gene, CDR1 is SGDLS and CDR2 is YYNGEE. CDR3 amino acids: CASSVGGLGGNEKLFF. In nucleotides, the CDR3 is TGTGCCAGCAGCGTAGGGGGGCTGGGAGGTAATGAAAAACTGTTTTTT.

This chain links TRBV4-1 with TRBJ1-1, with 10 bases fitting TRBD1. With V trimmed by 4 bases and J by 4 bases, 12 bases remained unmatched. The CDR3 has 17 amino acids. The germline gives CDR1 MGHRA, CDR2 YSYEKL. CDR3 sequence: CASSRGTGDLMGTEAFF. Here the CDR3 DNA reads TGCGCCAGCAGCCGAGGGACAGGGGACCTAATGGGCACTGAAGCTTTCTTT.

This clonotype showed up just once. V usage is TRBV30 and J usage is TRBJ1-5; D is possibly TRBD1 (5 bases). The ends were cut back, 4 bases at V and 2 bases at J, with 12 bases in the middle. CDR3 length: 14 amino acids. Germline values: CDR1 GTSNPN, CDR2 SVGIG (reference sequence). The CDR3 here is CAWNRNGGNQPQHF. CDR3 nucleotide sequence: TGTGCCTGGAACAGGAACGGGGGCAATCAGCCCCAGCATTTT.

The CDR3 region has the DNA TGTGCCAGCAGCACACGATCAGGGACGAACACTGAAGCTTTCTTT. Translating gives CASSTRSGTNTEAFF. The chain uses TRBV7-2 and TRBJ1-1, with D tentatively TRBD1 (5 bases). There are 15 residues in the CDR3. Germline CDR1 and CDR2: SGHTA and FQGNSA. V lost 5 bases and J lost 1, with 14 bases in between.

The CDR3 DNA reads TGCAGTGAAAAGGGTTTAGAGACCCAGTACTTC. Translating gives CSEKGLETQYF. This chain joins TRBV20-1 and TRBJ2-5; D remains ambiguous. This CDR3 has 11 amino acids. Germline V gene lookup returns CDR1 DFQATT and CDR2 SNEGSKA (reference sequence). Trimming took off 7 bases at V and 4 bases at J, with 10 bases between the two ends.

The chain recombines TRBV13 with TRBJ1-1; D uncertain. Germline lookup yields CDR1 PRHDT and CDR2 FYEKMQ (reference sequence). This CDR3 region has 13 residues. Trimming cost V 5 bases and J 7 bases, with 14 bases left between them. CDR3 amino acids: CASSPRVGIEAFF. The CDR3 DNA sequence: TGTGCCAGCAGCCCACGAGTCGGGATTGAAGCTTTCTTT.